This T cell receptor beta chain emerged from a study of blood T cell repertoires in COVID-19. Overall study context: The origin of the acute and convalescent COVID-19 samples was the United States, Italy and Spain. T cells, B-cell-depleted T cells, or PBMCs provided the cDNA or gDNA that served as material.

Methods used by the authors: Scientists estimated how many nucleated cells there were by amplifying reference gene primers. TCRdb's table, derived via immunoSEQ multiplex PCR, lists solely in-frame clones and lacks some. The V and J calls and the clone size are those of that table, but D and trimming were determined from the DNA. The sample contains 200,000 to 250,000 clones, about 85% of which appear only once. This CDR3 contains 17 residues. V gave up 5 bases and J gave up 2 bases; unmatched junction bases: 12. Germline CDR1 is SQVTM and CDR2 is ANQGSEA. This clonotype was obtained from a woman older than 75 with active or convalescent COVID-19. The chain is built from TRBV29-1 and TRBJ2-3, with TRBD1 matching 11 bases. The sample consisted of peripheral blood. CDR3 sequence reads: CSVLGQGVRRTTDTQYF. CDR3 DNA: TGCAGCGTTTTGGGACAGGGGGTTCGTCGGACCACAGATACGCAGTATTTT.